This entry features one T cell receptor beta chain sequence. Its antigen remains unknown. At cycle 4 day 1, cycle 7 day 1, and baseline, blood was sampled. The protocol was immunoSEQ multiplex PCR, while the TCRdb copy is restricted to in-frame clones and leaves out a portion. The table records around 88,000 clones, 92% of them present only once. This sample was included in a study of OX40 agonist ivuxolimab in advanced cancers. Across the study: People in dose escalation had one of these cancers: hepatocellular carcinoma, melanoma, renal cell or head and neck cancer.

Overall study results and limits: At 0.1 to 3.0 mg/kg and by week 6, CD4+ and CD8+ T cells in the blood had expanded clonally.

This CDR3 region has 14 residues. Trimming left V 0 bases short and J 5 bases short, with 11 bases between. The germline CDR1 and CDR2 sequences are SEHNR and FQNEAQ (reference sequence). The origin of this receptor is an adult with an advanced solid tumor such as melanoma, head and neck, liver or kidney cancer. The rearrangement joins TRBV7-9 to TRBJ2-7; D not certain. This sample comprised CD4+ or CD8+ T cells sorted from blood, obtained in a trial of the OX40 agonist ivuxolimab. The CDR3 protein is CASSLALGLDEQYF. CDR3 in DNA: TGTGCCAGCAGCTTAGCTCTGGGGTTGGACGAGCAGTACTTC.